What follows is one TCR beta chain and its context. This clone was picked up one time. Its antigen specificity is not known. Nothing much larger sits one base from this clone, and base qualities are not available. Reading the germline V gene gives CDR1 SGHVS and CDR2 FNYEAQ. Including the terminal cysteine and phenylalanine, the CDR3 comprises 19 residues. Just the 57-base CDR3 DNA is kept, in frame starting at base 1. The junction carries 25 bases between V and J, which are trimmed by 3 bases and 5 bases respectively. Controls underwent colonoscopy for suspected IBD, had macroscopically and histologically normal endoscopy, and were not diagnosed with IBD within the following year. A blood sample was drawn at the time of the colonoscopy. The Wizard kit (Promega) was used to extract genomic DNA from the blood and intestinal samples. The data derive from a study of pediatric ulcerative colitis (dated 2019 in TCRdb). Study-level background: Nine or ten newly diagnosed, treatment-naive pediatric ulcerative colitis patients and a handful of non-IBD control children each provided paired blood and rectal samples.

The investigation overall reported the following: Because repertoires came from total lymphocyte DNA, patterns in rare subsets such as regulatory T cells may not be reflected. Compared with controls, ulcerative colitis patients showed significantly higher autologous blood-rectal clonal overlap, a finding that suggests increased T cell trafficking to inflamed tissue. A couple of rectal CDR3 clonotypes were present in all ulcerative colitis patients and in none of the controls. Features of the rectal repertoire distinguished controls, mild-moderate colitis patients and acute severe colitis patients, and in acute severe colitis, rectal diversity was reduced because of clonal expansions. For technical reasons, substantially fewer templates were yielded by the blood samples of two patients, and these blood samples were excluded from blood-rectal overlap analysis. With only a handful of individuals, the healthy control group was small.

Through the immunoSEQ TRB Survey service, multiplex V and J primers were used to amplify rearranged CDR3 beta regions from genomic DNA. To keep sequencing depth the same across samples, survey-level depth of up to 500,000 reads per sample was applied. The libraries were purified and pooled, then sequenced using Illumina technology. The original methods were these. immunoSEQ online tools were used for productive clonality, sample overlap, pairwise scatters, CDR3 beta length, V/D/J gene usage and productiveness. Calculated diversity was defined as the number of unique rearrangements divided by total templates, multiplied by 100, and Shannon and Simpson indices were computed as well. For principal component analysis, Z-score normalized data were analyzed with the R prcomp function and the ggbiplot package. Morisita's index was used to quantify blood-rectal clonal overlap within each subject. This immuneACCESS table, as held by TCRdb, lists in-frame sequences with V and J called but not all clones. Of the missing ones, under half trace to an unresolved V gene in checked studies; the others have no known cause. That table furnishes V, J and clone size, whereas the DNA furnished D and trimming. The sample profile shows some 57,000 clones; 85% to 90% of them were found once. Clones ranked in the top ten supply about 1.5% of the sample.

The receptor's source is a boy between 10 and 17 years old who was a control in a study of pediatric ulcerative colitis. The V and J segments used are TRBV7-6 and TRBJ2-2; possibly the D gene is TRBD1, per 6 matching bases. The sample comprised blood. The base sequence is TGTGCCAGCAGCTTCACCTCCACAGGGAGCTCTGGTCGGACCGGGGAGCTGTTTTTT. Its translation is CASSFTSTGSSGRTGELFF.